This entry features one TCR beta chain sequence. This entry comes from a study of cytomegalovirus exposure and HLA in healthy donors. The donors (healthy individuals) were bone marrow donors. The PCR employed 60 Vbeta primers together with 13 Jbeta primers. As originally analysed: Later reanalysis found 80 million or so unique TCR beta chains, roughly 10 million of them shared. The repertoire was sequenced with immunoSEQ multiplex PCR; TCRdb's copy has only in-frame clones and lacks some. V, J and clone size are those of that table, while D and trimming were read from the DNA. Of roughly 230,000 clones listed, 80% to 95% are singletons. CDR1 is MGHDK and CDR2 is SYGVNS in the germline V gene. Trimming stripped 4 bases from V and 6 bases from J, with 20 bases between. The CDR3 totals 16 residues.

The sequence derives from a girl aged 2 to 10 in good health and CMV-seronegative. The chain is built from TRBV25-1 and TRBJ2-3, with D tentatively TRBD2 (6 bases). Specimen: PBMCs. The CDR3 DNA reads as TGTGCCAGCAGTGGGCTGACTAGTCGGTGGTCGGATACGCAGTATTTT. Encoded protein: CASSGLTSRWSDTQYF.